This TCR beta chain stems from a study of blood T cell repertoires in COVID-19. About the study: Samples representing acute and convalescent COVID-19 were sourced from the United States, Italy and Spain.

As originally analysed: For nucleated cells, counts were estimated from reference gene primer amplification. Here immunoSEQ multiplex PCR was the method, and the copy in TCRdb shows in-frame clones only, minus some. V and J calls and clone size come straight from that table; D and trimming were deduced from the DNA. The sample includes fewer than 250,000 clones, roughly 83% of them seen just once. CDR1 MNHEY and CDR2 SVGEGT come from the germline V gene. The V and J ends lost 5 bases and 4 bases, in that order; junction bases with no gene match: 5. The CDR3 consists of 15 residues. The sequence was obtained from a woman aged 45-65 years with acute or convalescent COVID-19. The material sequenced was peripheral blood. This chain connects TRBV6-2 or TRBV6-3 to TRBJ2-2; 9 nucleotides match TRBD2. The CDR3 sequence is CASSRLAGTTGELFF. In DNA, the CDR3 is TGTGCCAGCAGTCGCCTAGCGGGGACCACCGGGGAGCTGTTTTTT.